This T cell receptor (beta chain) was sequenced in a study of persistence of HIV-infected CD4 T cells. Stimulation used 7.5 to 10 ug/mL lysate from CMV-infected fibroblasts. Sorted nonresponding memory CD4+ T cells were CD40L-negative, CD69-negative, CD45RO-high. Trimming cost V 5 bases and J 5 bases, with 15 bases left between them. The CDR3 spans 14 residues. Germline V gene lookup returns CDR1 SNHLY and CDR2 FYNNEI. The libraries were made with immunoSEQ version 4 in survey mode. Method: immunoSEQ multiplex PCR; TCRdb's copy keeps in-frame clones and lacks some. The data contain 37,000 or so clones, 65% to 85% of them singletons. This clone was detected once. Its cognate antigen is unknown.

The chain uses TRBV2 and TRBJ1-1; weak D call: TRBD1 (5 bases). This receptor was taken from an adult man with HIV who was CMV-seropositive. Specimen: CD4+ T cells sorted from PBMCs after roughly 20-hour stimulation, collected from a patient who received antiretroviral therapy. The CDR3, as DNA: TGTGCCAGCAGTCACCCGGTAGGGGAAACTGAAGCTTTCTTT. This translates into CASSHPVGETEAFF. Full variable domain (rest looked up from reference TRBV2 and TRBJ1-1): EPEVTQTPSHQVTQMGQEVILRCVPISNHLYFYWYRQILGQKVEFLVSFYNNEISEKSEIFDDQFSVERPDGSNFTLKIRSTKLEDSAMYFCASSHPVGETEAFFGQGTRLTVV.